Presented here are 25 T cell receptor beta chains from one specimen sequenced in a study of T cells in Graves' hyperthyroidism and ophthalmopathy. RNA transcripts yielded amplified TCR beta CDR3 regions. HTBI primers were the set used in a first-round RT-PCR of the TCR CDR3. TCRdb re-called the multiplex PCR reads through MiXCR, storing one row per CDR3 protein. The sample records hundreds of thousands of distinct CDR3 sequences, around 39% being singletons. The source material was blood. These receptors were obtained from a man younger than 35 with Graves' hyperthyroidism.

This clonotype was recorded many times. The rearrangement links TRBV9 to TRBJ1-1; D unresolved. This CDR3 comprises 13 residues. Germline assignment: CDR1 SGDLS and CDR2 YYNGEE. Trimming cost V 2 bases and J 5 bases, with 10 bases left between them. CDR3 protein: CASSVQKGTEAFF. The CDR3 DNA follows: TGTGCCAGCAGCGTCCAGAAAGGTACTGAAGCTTTCTTT.

V is TRBV25-1 and J is TRBJ1-2; possible D gene TRBD1, 6 bases. Germline-derived CDR1 and CDR2 are MGHDK and SYGVNS. The CDR3 is 15 amino acids. V was trimmed by 3 bases and J by 6 bases, leaving 17 bases between them. The CDR3 sequence is CASSEGKGGLDGYTF. In DNA form, the CDR3 reads TGTGCCAGCAGTGAGGGTAAGGGGGGGCTGGATGGCTACACCTTC.

The gene calls are TRBV7-9 and TRBJ1-6, with a possible D match to TRBD1 (5 bases). V lost 3 bases to trimming and J lost 9 bases, with 12 bases between them. Germline CDR1 and CDR2: SEHNR and FQNEAQ (reference sequence). The CDR3 consists of 14 residues. In DNA, the CDR3 is TGTGCCAGCAGCTTGAGCCGGGGACCTTCACCCCTCCACTTT. Protein product: CASSLSRGPSPLHF.

Of note for this clonotype: Possible read error: a much larger clone is one base away. This rearrangement joins TRBV7-7 to TRBJ2-2, with TRBD2 as a possible D gene (6 bases). This CDR3 contains 13 residues. Germline CDR1 reads SSHAT; CDR2 reads FNYEAQ (reference sequence). CDR3 residues: CASSTLDTGGLFF. The CDR3 DNA reads as TGTGCTAGCAGCACCTTGGACACCGGGGGGCTGTTTTTT.

This clonotype appeared many times. The chain couples TRBV10-3 to TRBJ1-1; D is unresolved. Germline CDR1 ENHRY, CDR2 SYGVKD. Trimming shortened V by 3 bases and J by 2 bases, and 10 bases separated the two germline ends. This CDR3 spans 14 amino acids. CDR3 sequence reads: CAISEGRTNTEAFF. Written as DNA, the CDR3 is TGTGCCATCAGTGAAGGACGTACTAACACTGAAGCTTTCTTT.

This clonotype was seen ten or more times. The chain links TRBV7-9 to TRBJ1-5, with 7 bases fitting TRBD1. From germline, CDR1 is SEHNR and CDR2 FQNEAQ (reference sequence). Germline trimming cut 5 bases from V and 3 bases from J; bases unmatched to any gene: 4. This CDR3 has 14 residues. CDR3 nucleotides: TGTGCCAGCAGCCCGGGACAGTTCAATCAGCCCCAGCATTTT. This translates into CASSPGQFNQPQHF.

This clonotype was picked up a small number of times. The rearrangement links TRBV5-6 to TRBJ2-7; 11 nucleotides agree with TRBD2. Germline V gives CDR1 SGHDT, CDR2 YYEEEE. V dropped 0 bases and J dropped 5; count of bases not matched to a gene: 7. CDR3 size: 16 residues. The CDR3 DNA follows: TGTGCCAGCAGCTTGGAACTAGCGGGAGTTCGCAACGAGCAGTACTTC. It encodes CASSLELAGVRNEQYF. Variable domain in full (rest from reference TRBV5-6 and TRBJ2-7): DAGVTQSPTHLIKTRGQQVTLRCSPKSGHDTVSWYQQALGQGPQFIFQYYEEEERQRGNFPDRFSGHQFPNYSSELNVNALLLGDSALYLCASSLELAGVRNEQYFGPGTRLTVT.

This clonotype turned up a few times. The V and J genes are TRBV12-3 or TRBV12-4 and TRBJ1-6; a possible D gene is TRBD1 (5 bases). Trimming removed 5 bases at V and 8 bases at J, with 13 bases between. The CDR3 sequence is 14 residues long. The CDR3 bases are TGTGCCAGCAGTCATTTAGGGGAGGATTCACCCCTCCACTTT. Its protein is CASSHLGEDSPLHF.

The sample holds one count of this clonotype. The rearrangement uses TRBV2 and TRBJ2-7, with 12 bases lining up with TRBD2. The end of the DNA aligns better with TRBJ2-1, so the J call may be wrong. This CDR3 has 17 residues. Germline-derived CDR1 and CDR2 are SNHLY and FYNNEI. CDR3 DNA: TGTGCCAGCAGTGGACTACGACTAGCGGGAGTATGGGATGAGCAGTTCTTC. This translates into CASSGLRLAGVWDEQFF.

There are many counts of this clonotype. The V and J genes are TRBV10-1 and TRBJ1-1; D gene uncertain. The germline CDR1 and CDR2 sequences are WNHNN and SYGVQD (reference sequence). Trimming stripped 10 bases from V and 4 bases from J, with 10 bases between. CDR3 length: 11 amino acids. The CDR3 region is CATPNFTEAFF. The CDR3 region has the DNA TGCGCCACCCCTAACTTCACTGAAGCTTTCTTT.

This clonotype has ten or more counts. The genes are TRBV25-1 and TRBJ2-3; D remains unclear. Trimming removed 7 bases at V and 2 bases at J, with 7 bases between. This CDR3 spans 12 amino acids. In germline, CDR1 is MGHDK, CDR2 SYGVNS. The chain's CDR3 is CASIDLTDTQYF. CDR3 coding DNA: TGTGCCAGCATCGATCTCACAGATACGCAGTATTTT.

The V gene is TRBV7-9, the J gene TRBJ2-7; 9 positions agree with TRBD1. This CDR3 region has 17 residues. Germline V CDR1 and CDR2: SEHNR, FQNEAQ (reference sequence). The trim removed 4 bases at V and 3 bases at J, leaving 13 bases unmatched. Written as DNA, the CDR3 is TGTGCCAGCAGCTCTCTTACCCGGGACAGGGTGGACTACGAGCAGTACTTC. This sequence encodes CASSSLTRDRVDYEQYF.

In its sample, this clonotype was seen once. The chain recombines TRBV29-1 with TRBJ1-2; D is possibly TRBD1 (5 bases). This CDR3 spans 12 amino acids. V lost 7 bases and J 2 bases, leaving 11 bases between the germline ends. Germline assignment: CDR1 SQVTM and CDR2 ANQGSEA. DNA of the CDR3: TGCAGCGCTGTAGGGGAAAACTATGGCTACACCTTC. It yields the protein CSAVGENYGYTF.

The CDR3 DNA follows: TGTGCCAGCGGACTAGCGGGAGTGACCCAGTACTTC. Protein: CASGLAGVTQYF. This chain connects TRBV7-2 to TRBJ2-5; 13 nucleotides match TRBD2. Unmatched junction bases numbered 1, after V lost 8 bases and J lost 7 bases. This CDR3 has 12 residues. Germline V gene lookup returns CDR1 SGHTA and CDR2 FQGNSA. The variable domain in full, with the rest retrieved from reference TRBV7-2 and TRBJ2-5, is GAGVSQSPSNKVTEKGKDVELRCDPISGHTALYWYRQSLGQGLEFLIYFQGNSAPDKSGLPSDRFSAERTGGSVSTLTIQRTQQEDSAVYLCASGLAGVTQYFGPGTRLLVL.

About this clonotype itself: A read error may explain this, as a much larger clone is one base away. The gene calls are TRBV5-5 and TRBJ1-2, with unresolved D. CDR1 and CDR2 (germline): SGHKS, YYEKEE (reference sequence). The CDR3 sequence is 14 residues long. CDR3 residues: CASSQEAALYGHTF. In DNA, the CDR3 is TGCGCCAGCAGCCAAGAAGCGGCCCTCTATGGCCACACCTTC.

There are many counts of this clonotype. This chain connects TRBV9 to TRBJ2-5; the D gene could be TRBD1 or TRBD2 (5 bases each). This CDR3 contains 13 residues. V was shortened by 4 bases and J by 5 bases, with 12 bases between the two germline ends. Germline CDR1 SGDLS, CDR2 YYNGEE. CDR3 bases: TGTGCCAGCAGCCCGTCCGGGGACGAGACCCAGTACTTC. This codes for CASSPSGDETQYF. The complete variable domain, with remaining parts taken from reference TRBV9 and TRBJ2-5, reads DSGVTQTPKHLITATGQRVTLRCSPRSGDLSVYWYQQSLDQGLQFLIQYYNGEERAKGNILERFSAQQFPDLHSELNLSSLELGDSALYFCASSPSGDETQYFGPGTRLLVL.

This clonotype was detected only a few times. The V call is TRBV7-9, the J call TRBJ2-5; 7 positions agree with TRBD2. V shed 2 bases and J 1 base; nucleotides not matched to a gene: 4. Per the germline V gene, CDR1 is SEHNR and CDR2 is FQNEAQ (reference sequence). This CDR3 has 15 residues. In DNA form, the CDR3 reads TGTGCCAGCAGCTTATGGAGCGGGACCCAAGAGACCCAGTACTTC. It encodes CASSLWSGTQETQYF.

The rearrangement uses TRBV7-2 and TRBJ2-7; 10 nucleotides align to TRBD1. The J segment lost 6 bases and the V segment lost 3 bases, leaving 8 bases of the junction unmatched. Germline loops: CDR1 SGHTA, CDR2 FQGNSA. The CDR3 has 15 amino acids. This chain's CDR3 is CASSLRGQGLVEQYF. CDR3 coding DNA: TGTGCCAGCAGCTTGAGGGGACAGGGGTTGGTCGAGCAGTACTTC.

The chain employs TRBV2 and TRBJ2-7; 10 nucleotides line up with TRBD1. The CDR3 has 16 residues. CDR1 is SNHLY and CDR2 is FYNNEI in the germline V gene. The V and J ends lost 3 bases and 4 bases, in that order; junction bases with no gene match: 9. CDR3 residues: CASSDPPGQGTYEQYF. DNA of the CDR3: TGTGCCAGCAGTGACCCGCCGGGACAGGGGACATACGAGCAGTACTTC. The full variable domain, with the rest looked up from reference TRBV2 and TRBJ2-7, is EPEVTQTPSHQVTQMGQEVILRCVPISNHLYFYWYRQILGQKVEFLVSFYNNEISEKSEIFDDQFSVERPDGSNFTLKIRSTKLEDSAMYFCASSDPPGQGTYEQYFGPGTRLTVT.

This clonotype was detected once. J is TRBJ2-3 and V is TRBV29-1, with 7 bases identical to TRBD2. Germline V gene data show CDR1 as SQVTM and CDR2 as ANQGSEA. This CDR3 contains 12 residues. V shed 4 bases and J 8 bases; nucleotides not matched to a gene: 6. The CDR3 nucleotides are TGCAGCGTTGCCCCTCGCGGGGGTACGCAGTATTTT. It codes for CSVAPRGGTQYF.

This clonotype was found once. The V gene is TRBV6-6, the J gene TRBJ1-1; TRBD1 aligns across 7 bases. Trimming at V came to 6 bases and at J to 10 bases, leaving 20 bases not matched to a gene. CDR3 size: 16 residues. Germline V gene sequence: CDR1 MNHNY, CDR2 SVGAGI (reference sequence). The CDR3 bases are TGTGCCAGCAGGAAGAATACGGGACAGCCCCCTGGAGGAGCTTTCTTT. Translated: CASRKNTGQPPGGAFF.

There are a few counts of this clonotype. The chain carries TRBV6-5 and TRBJ1-6, with D unclear. V was shortened by 2 bases and J by 0 bases, with 8 bases between the two germline ends. This CDR3 has 16 amino acids. CDR1 is MNHEY and CDR2 is SVGAGI in the germline V gene. The CDR3 DNA is TGTGCCAGCAGTTACCTGGGGAGCTCCTATAATTCACCCCTCCACTTT. As protein: CASSYLGSSYNSPLHF.

This clonotype was recorded only once. The rearrangement links TRBV7-9 to TRBJ2-3, with D tentatively TRBD1 (6 bases). The CDR3 loop spans 13 amino acids. CDR1 and CDR2 (germline): SEHNR, FQNEAQ (reference sequence). V lost 10 bases to trimming and J lost 1 base, with 12 bases between them. The CDR3 coding sequence is TGTGCCAATACGGACAGTCGCACAGATACGCAGTATTTT. This encodes CANTDSRTDTQYF.

This clonotype has a handful of counts. The V and J genes are TRBV7-6 and TRBJ2-7, with a weak D call TRBD2 (6 bases). The ends were cut back, 5 bases at V and 2 bases at J, with 16 bases in the middle. The germline V gene has CDR1 SGHVS and CDR2 FNYEAQ. The length of the CDR3 is 15 residues. The CDR3 spells CASSPTGTGTYEQYF. The CDR3, as DNA: TGTGCCAGCAGCCCCACCGGGACTGGCACCTACGAGCAGTACTTC.

The V gene is TRBV11-2, the J gene TRBJ1-4; tentatively, D is TRBD1 (5 bases). The germline V and J ends were trimmed by 3 bases and 5 bases, with 22 bases remaining between them. The CDR3 is 18 amino acids. CDR1 and CDR2 (germline): SGHAT, FQNNGV. The CDR3 region has the DNA TGTGCCAGCAGCTTGGATTTCTGGGGCACCATTCTAAATGAAAAACTGTTTTTT. Its protein product is CASSLDFWGTILNEKLFF.